The 19 T cell receptor beta chains listed next were all sequenced from one sample in a study of cytomegalovirus exposure and HLA in healthy donors. A multiplex PCR was run with 60 Vbeta primers and 13 Jbeta primers. Generated by immunoSEQ multiplex PCR, the TCRdb table keeps only in-frame clones and is missing some. The table has 110,000 to 150,000 clones, around 9.7% seen once. Sequencing was done on a sample of PBMCs. The receptors originated from a man aged 50-60 years in good health and CMV-seronegative.

This clone was seen a handful of times. The rearrangement links TRBV4-2 to TRBJ1-6, with no clear D. The CDR3 totals 19 residues. Germline V lookup: CDR1 LGHNA, CDR2 YNFKEQ. The V gene lost 0 bases and the J gene lost 4 bases, with 19 bases spanning the gap. The CDR3 reads CASSQDLPSPADYNSPLHF. The CDR3 DNA follows: TGTGCCAGCAGCCAAGACCTGCCTTCCCCGGCGGATTATAATTCACCCCTCCACTTT.

The chain combines TRBV11-2 with TRBJ2-7; 9 bases line up with TRBD2. After removal of 5 bases from V and 4 bases from J, the junction contained 12 bases not matched to a gene. The CDR3 loop spans 16 amino acids. Germline V gene lookup returns CDR1 SGHAT and CDR2 FQNNGV. CDR3 bases: TGTGCCAGCAGCCCACGGGGCGCGGGAGGGGCTTACGAGCAGTACTTC. Translation: CASSPRGAGGAYEQYF.

This clone was detected only a few times. The rearrangement links TRBV6-6 to TRBJ1-4; D uncertain. Germline CDR1 and CDR2: MNHNY and SVGAGI (reference sequence). The CDR3 covers 13 residues. V lost 8 bases and J lost 0, with 7 bases in between. The CDR3, as DNA: TGTGCCAGCCTCCCTTCAACTAATGAAAAACTGTTTTTT. Translated: CASLPSTNEKLFF.

This clone was observed a few times. V gene TRBV29-1 combines with J gene TRBJ1-6; 7 nucleotides align to TRBD1. The CDR3 loop spans 14 amino acids. CDR1 and CDR2 from the germline V gene are SQVTM and ANQGSEA. V shed 6 bases and J 5 bases; nucleotides not matched to a gene: 7. The DNA for the CDR3 is TGCAGCGTGGGGGTGGGGACAGATAATTCACCCCTCCACTTT. Translating it yields CSVGVGTDNSPLHF.

In this sample, this clone turned up a few times. The chain employs TRBV11-1 and TRBJ1-1, with D possibly matching TRBD1 (6 bases). The CDR3 consists of 15 residues. Germline CDR1 reads SGHAT; CDR2 reads FQDESV (reference sequence). The germline V and J ends were trimmed by 0 bases and 4 bases, with 12 bases remaining between them. The CDR3 protein is CASSLAFRGSTEAFF. The CDR3 DNA reads as TGTGCCAGCAGCTTAGCGTTCAGGGGTAGCACTGAAGCTTTCTTT.

This clone turned up a few times. This sequence joins TRBV19 and TRBJ2-1; tentative D call: TRBD2 (6 bases). The CDR3 spans 15 residues. CDR1 and CDR2 (germline): LNHDA, SQIVND (reference sequence). The V and J ends lost 3 bases and 7 bases respectively, with 16 bases between them. The CDR3 nucleotides read TGTGCCAGTAGTATCGGGAGCGGACGAGGGAATGAGCAGTTCTTC. Translation gives CASSIGSGRGNEQFF.

The chain is built from TRBV5-4 and TRBJ1-2, with TRBD1 matching 8 bases. V shed 3 bases, J shed 8 bases, and the junction held 9 bases outside the gene matches. CDR1 is SGHNT, CDR2 YYREEE, per germline (reference sequence). This CDR3 spans 14 amino acids. The CDR3 protein is CASSYPTGEAGYTF. DNA for the CDR3: TGTGCCAGCAGCTACCCGACAGGGGAGGCAGGCTACACCTTC.

The V call is TRBV7-2, the J call TRBJ1-1; TRBD1 might be the D (5 bases). V was clipped by 0 bases and J by 4 bases, with 12 bases between them. This CDR3 comprises 15 residues. In germline, CDR1 is SGHTA, CDR2 FQGNSA. CDR3 sequence: CASSLAPGMATEAFF. Written as DNA, the CDR3 is TGTGCCAGCAGCTTAGCGCCAGGGATGGCCACTGAAGCTTTCTTT. Based on the CDR3 plus reference TRBV7-2 and TRBJ1-1, the full variable domain is GAGVSQSPSNKVTEKGKDVELRCDPISGHTALYWYRQSLGQGLEFLIYFQGNSAPDKSGLPSDRFSAERTGGSVSTLTIQRTQQEDSAVYLCASSLAPGMATEAFFGQGTRLTVV.

The chain is built from TRBV6-5 and TRBJ1-5, with 7 bases lining up with TRBD1. The germline gives CDR1 MNHEY, CDR2 SVGAGI. The length of the CDR3 is 13 residues. Trimming at V came to 7 bases and at J to 4 bases, leaving 4 bases not matched to a gene. In nucleotides, the CDR3 is TGTGCCAGCAAGGAGACAGGGAATCAGCCCCAGCATTTT. This encodes CASKETGNQPQHF.

This clone was picked up a small number of times. The genes are TRBV5-1 and TRBJ2-7; 10 nucleotides agree with TRBD1. Germline CDR1 reads SGHRS; CDR2 reads YFSETQ. The CDR3 runs 17 residues. After removal of 4 bases from V and 1 base from J, the junction contained 11 bases not matched to a gene. In nucleotides, the CDR3 is TGCGCCAGCAGCCGTTCCTCCCGGACAGGGGGTTCCTACGAGCAGTACTTC. Translating gives CASSRSSRTGGSYEQYF.

In its sample, this clone was seen a few times. The J gene is TRBJ2-7, the V gene TRBV7-2, with 7 bases matching TRBD2. J gave up 6 bases and V 5 bases, and 10 bases lay outside the gene matches. This CDR3 comprises 14 residues. Germline CDR1 is SGHTA and CDR2 is FQGNSA. CDR3 DNA: TGTGCCAGCAGCCCGGGACTAAGCGTCGGCGAGCAGTACTTC. Amino acids: CASSPGLSVGEQYF.

This clone occurred a few times. An end of the junction differs from the germline gene, which may be a read error. The chain uses TRBV2 and TRBJ1-5; unclear D gene. Germline V CDR1 and CDR2: SNHLY, FYNNEI. The CDR3 covers 15 residues. The CDR3 coding sequence is TGTGCCAGCAGTGAAGGGCAGAATAGCAATCAGCGCCAGCATTTT. Protein product: CASSEGQNSNQRQHF. Filled out from reference TRBV2 and TRBJ1-5, the complete variable domain reads EPEVTQTPSHQVTQMGQEVILRCVPISNHLYFYWYRQILGQKVEFLVSFYNNEISEKSEIFDDQFSVERPDGSNFTLKIRSTKLEDSAMYFCASSEGQNSNQRQHFGDGTRLSIL.

This clone showed up just a few times. The sample carries other DNA sequences with the same CDR3. V gene TRBV5-4 combines with J gene TRBJ2-3, with 9 bases that match TRBD1. This CDR3 region has 16 residues. Germline lookup yields CDR1 SGHNT and CDR2 YYREEE (reference sequence). Losses at the gene ends were 3 bases for V and 1 base for J; bases not matched to a gene: 6. DNA for the CDR3: TGTGCCAGCAGCTGGGGACAGGGCGAGGGCACAGATACGCAGTATTTT. The encoded protein is CASSWGQGEGTDTQYF.

This clone was seen only a few times. The V call is TRBV7-8, the J call TRBJ2-7, with TRBD1 matching 9 bases. V was pared by 3 bases and J by 0 bases, with 9 bases of the junction left unmatched. The CDR3 covers 17 residues. CDR1 is SGHVS, CDR2 FQNEAQ, per germline. CDR3 nucleotide sequence: TGTGCCAGCAGCTTCGGCCTGACAGGGGGTTTCTCCTACGAGCAGTACTTC. It translates to CASSFGLTGGFSYEQYF. The full variable domain, completed using reference TRBV7-8 and TRBJ2-7, is GAGVSQSPRYKVAKRGQDVALRCDPISGHVSLFWYQQALGQGPEFLTYFQNEAQLDKSGLPSDRFFAERPEGSVSTLKIQRTQQEDSAVYLCASSFGLTGGFSYEQYFGPGTRLTVT.

This clone was seen more than once but under ten times. V gene TRBV6-5 combines with J gene TRBJ2-3; 10 bases line up with TRBD1. Germline V lookup: CDR1 MNHEY, CDR2 SVGAGI. This CDR3 spans 16 amino acids. The V and J ends lost 1 base and 1 base, in that order; junction bases with no gene match: 2. The CDR3 sequence: CASSYWTGGGTDTQYF. The CDR3 DNA reads TGTGCCAGCAGTTACTGGACAGGGGGAGGCACAGATACGCAGTATTTT.

CDR3 loop: CASSPRQGKNTGELFF. CDR3 bases: TGTGCCAGCAGCCCCAGACAGGGGAAGAACACCGGGGAGCTGTTTTTT. The V and J genes are TRBV11-3 and TRBJ2-2; the match to TRBD1 covers 8 bases. CDR3 length equals 16 residues. CDR1 SGHNT and CDR2 YENEEA come from the germline V gene. V trimming: 5 bases; J trimming: 1 base; junction bases outside the gene matches: 6.

The chain is built from TRBV7-2 and TRBJ1-6; no clear D gene. Germline CDR1 SGHTA, CDR2 FQGNSA. The CDR3 has 14 amino acids. V shed 6 bases and J shed 5 bases, with 11 bases lying between them. This CDR3 is CASRGGSNNSPLHF. The CDR3 DNA follows: TGTGCCAGCAGGGGAGGATCCAATAATTCACCCCTCCACTTT.

This chain connects TRBV7-9 to TRBJ2-5; 11 bases are a match to TRBD2. Germline V gives CDR1 SEHNR, CDR2 FQNEAQ (reference sequence). The ends lost 6 bases at V and 5 bases at J; junction bases unmatched: 5. The CDR3 runs to 14 residues. The CDR3 loop reads CASRFSGGDETQYF. The CDR3 DNA sequence: TGTGCCAGCAGATTTAGCGGGGGGGATGAGACCCAGTACTTC.

This chain joins TRBV18 and TRBJ2-5; 10 bases line up with TRBD1. The V gene end was trimmed by 6 bases and the J gene end by 5 bases; junction bases not matched to a gene: 9. This CDR3 spans 15 amino acids. From germline, CDR1 is KGHSH and CDR2 LQKENI. The CDR3 here is CASSPTGGAGETQYF. DNA of the CDR3: TGTGCCAGCTCCCCGACAGGGGGCGCCGGGGAGACCCAGTACTTC. Combining the CDR3 with reference TRBV18 and TRBJ2-5 gives the whole variable domain NAGVMQNPRHLVRRRGQEARLRCSPMKGHSHVYWYRQLPEEGLKFMVYLQKENIIDESGMPKERFSAEFPKEGPSILRIQQVVRGDSAAYFCASSPTGGAGETQYFGPGTRLLVL.